This is a list of T cell receptor beta chains from one sample in a study of T-cell reconstitution after alpha-beta-depleted transplantation in children. TCRdb reprocessed the PCR reads via MiXCR and lists one record per CDR3 protein. This sample has 55,000 to 85,000 distinct CDR3 sequences, with 11% found just once. Sequencing was performed on PBMCs, taken before TCRalphabeta/CD19-depleted stem cell transplant. These receptors all stem from a boy aged 5-17 years with acute myeloid leukemia, due to receive a stem cell transplant. The CDR3 runs from the conserved cysteine through the conserved F or W. A D gene is named only where the DNA matches it firmly. The listing skips clone size in some rows; elsewhere it reads once, few, many or a size class.

v_call	d_call	j_call	clone_size	cdr3_nt	cdr3_aa
TRBV30	TRBD1	TRBJ2-1	-	TGTGCCGGAGAAGGTTGGGGACAGGGGTCTAGCGCCTACAATGAGCAGTTCTTC	CAGEGWGQGSSAYNEQFF
TRBV20-1	-	TRBJ2-1	many	TGCAGTGCCTTTAGAGGAAATGAGCAGTTCTTC	CSAFRGNEQFF
TRBV24-1	-	TRBJ2-5	many	TGTGCCACCAGTGATTTGTCCGGGGTCCAAGAGACCCAGTACTTC	CATSDLSGVQETQYF
TRBV12-3/TRBV12-4	-	TRBJ1-5	few	TGTGCCAGCAGTTTATGGGGGAAGGAGCCCCAGCATTTT	CASSLWGKEPQHF
TRBV7-2	TRBD2	TRBJ2-3	few	TGTGCCAGCAGCTTCCGGCGGGGGGGGGGTACGCAGTATTTT	CASSFRRGGGTQYF
TRBV12-3/TRBV12-4	TRBD1	TRBJ1-1	many	TGTGCCAGCAGTTTCGGGACAGGAGGCACTGAAGCTTTCTTT	CASSFGTGGTEAFF
TRBV6-2/TRBV6-3	-	TRBJ2-1	few	TGTGCCAGCAGTTCCCCGGGAGTAGCGGTTTACAATGAGCAGTTCTTC	CASSSPGVAVYNEQFF
TRBV6-5	-	TRBJ1-5	many	TGTGCCAGCAGTTACGCGCAGGGTCTCGGCAATCAGCCCCAGCATTTT	CASSYAQGLGNQPQHF
TRBV12-3/TRBV12-4	-	TRBJ1-1	many	TGTGCCAGCCATCCAGCGGCTCTTTCTGAAGCTTTCTTT	CASHPAALSEAFF
TRBV18	-	TRBJ1-1	-	TGTGCCAGCTCACTCCTACAGAACACTGAAGCTTTCTTT	CASSLLQNTEAFF
TRBV27	TRBD2	TRBJ2-1	many	TGTGCCAGCAGTTGGACTAGCGGGGGCTCCTACAATGAGCAGTTCTTC	CASSWTSGGSYNEQFF
TRBV12-3/TRBV12-4	-	TRBJ1-1	many	TGTGCCAGCAGGAGGAACACTGAAGCTTTCTTT	CASRRNTEAFF
TRBV27	-	TRBJ1-4	many	TGTGCCAGCAGTCCCACAGGGACAACTAATGAAAAACTGTTTTTT	CASSPTGTTNEKLFF
TRBV20-1	TRBD1	TRBJ1-5	many	TGCAGTGCTACGACACAGGGGGGTCAGCCCCAGCATTTT	CSATTQGGQPQHF
TRBV6-5	TRBD2	TRBJ2-7	many	TGTGCCAGCAGTTTGTCTAGCGGTTCCTACGAGCAGTACTTC	CASSLSSGSYEQYF
TRBV20-1	TRBD2	TRBJ2-4	many	TGCAGTGCTCGACTAGCGGAAAGACTAGCCAAAAACATTCAGTACTTC	CSARLAERLAKNIQYF
TRBV4-1	TRBD2	TRBJ2-1	many	TGCGCCAGCAGCCAACTAGCGGGGGACATCAATGAGCAGTTCTTC	CASSQLAGDINEQFF